This TCR beta chain appears in the sequencing data of a study of shared T cell receptors in the human thymus. This table comes from immunoSEQ multiplex PCR, and its TCRdb copy is limited to in-frame clones, with some not included. The sample has about 380,000 clones, approximately 95% seen once. Trimming pared 1 base from V and 3 bases from J, leaving 6 bases between. This CDR3 has 14 amino acids. Germline V gene lookup returns CDR1 MDHEN and CDR2 SYDVKM. This chain connects TRBV28 to TRBJ1-4; D gene unclear. The sequenced sample consisted of thymocytes. The receptor was isolated from a human donor. CDR3 sequence: CASSLSPANEKLFF. The CDR3 DNA reads as TGTGCCAGCAGTTTATCCCCGGCTAATGAAAAACTGTTTTTT.